These 23 T cell receptor beta chains were sequenced from one sample in a study of PD-1 blockade in classical Hodgkin lymphoma. Using immunoSEQ multiplex PCR, the repertoire was profiled, and TCRdb retains in-frame clones only, with some absent. The repertoire has 35,000 to 45,000 clones, about nine tenths of them found once; the top ten carry roughly 10%. Every patient relapsed after autologous stem cell transplantation, and brentuximab vedotin exposure varied. Sequences were derived from peripheral blood mononuclear cells (PBMCs), sampled at baseline. Every receptor here comes from a human donor with classical Hodgkin lymphoma.

This chain joins TRBV9 and TRBJ1-2, with D possibly matching TRBD1 (5 bases). CDR3 size: 14 residues. The germline CDR1 and CDR2 sequences are SGDLS and YYNGEE. The ends were cut back, 2 bases at V and 2 bases at J, with 10 bases in the middle. This CDR3 reads CASSVGTGNYGYTF. Written as DNA, the CDR3 is TGTGCCAGCAGCGTTGGGACGGGGAACTATGGCTACACCTTC.

V gene TRBV10-3 combines with J gene TRBJ1-4; 10 bases agree with TRBD1. V gave up 5 bases and J gave up 5 bases; unmatched junction bases: 2. This CDR3 contains 14 residues. The germline gives CDR1 ENHRY, CDR2 SYGVKD. CDR3 sequence reads: CAISRTGGNEKLFF. In DNA, the CDR3 is TGTGCCATCAGTCGGACAGGGGGAAATGAAAAACTGTTTTTT.

The chain couples TRBV29-1 to TRBJ1-4, with 10 bases fitting TRBD1. The CDR3 sequence is 13 residues long. With V trimmed by 6 bases and J by 6 bases, 4 bases remained unmatched. CDR1 is SQVTM and CDR2 is ANQGSEA in the germline V gene. The CDR3 loop reads CSVRQGADEKLFF. CDR3 nucleotide sequence: TGCAGCGTCCGACAGGGGGCCGATGAAAAACTGTTTTTT.

This clone was observed a single time. J is TRBJ2-2 and V is TRBV7-3; possibly TRBD1 for D (7 bases). Germline V gene data show CDR1 as SGHTA and CDR2 as FQGTGA. This CDR3 has 15 residues. V lost 5 bases and J lost 1, with 11 bases in between. The CDR3 region is CASSPQGGNTGELFF. The CDR3 nucleotides are TGTGCCAGCAGCCCTCAGGGGGGGAACACCGGGGAGCTGTTTTTT. Full variable domain (outside the CDR3, taken from reference TRBV7-3 and TRBJ2-2): GAGVSQTPSNKVTEKGKYVELRCDPISGHTALYWYRQSLGQGPEFLIYFQGTGAADDSGLPNDRFFAVRPEGSVSTLKIQRTERGDSAVYLCASSPQGGNTGELFFGEGSRLTVL.

This chain connects TRBV10-3 to TRBJ1-2, with a possible D match to TRBD1 (5 bases). The CDR3 sequence is 16 residues long. Per germline, CDR1 ENHRY and CDR2 SYGVKD. V was trimmed by 2 bases and J by 4 bases, leaving 17 bases between them. The CDR3 sequence: CAISEIGGIVGYGYTF. In DNA, the CDR3 is TGTGCCATCAGTGAGATCGGGGGGATTGTCGGCTATGGCTACACCTTC.

V and J are TRBV25-1 and TRBJ2-2; no clear D gene. Germline assignment: CDR1 MGHDK and CDR2 SYGVNS. Trimming cost V 6 bases and J 3 bases, with 14 bases left between them. The CDR3 consists of 15 residues. Here the CDR3 reads CASRKILRHTGELFF. CDR3 sequence (DNA): TGTGCCAGCAGGAAGATACTACGGCACACCGGGGAGCTGTTTTTT.

The rearrangement uses TRBV28 and TRBJ1-5, with D possibly matching TRBD1 (6 bases). V lost 7 bases, J lost 2 bases, and 12 bases lay in between. CDR1 is MDHEN, CDR2 SYDVKM, per germline. The CDR3 runs to 14 residues. Here the CDR3 DNA reads TGTGCCAGCAAGGGGGGCTCGGGCAATCAGCCCCAGCATTTT. It codes for CASKGGSGNQPQHF.

The chain carries TRBV7-9 and TRBJ1-2; the match to TRBD1 covers 8 bases. V lost 5 bases and J lost 4; bases outside the gene matches: 9. Germline-derived CDR1 and CDR2 are SEHNR and FQNEAQ (reference sequence). This CDR3 region has 15 residues. The CDR3 nucleotides read TGTGCCAGCAGCCATACCGGACAGGGAGGCTATGGCTACACCTTC. Translation gives CASSHTGQGGYGYTF.

The V gene is TRBV7-9, the J gene TRBJ2-5; the D is unclear. Germline V gene lookup returns CDR1 SEHNR and CDR2 FQNEAQ (reference sequence). V lost 6 bases, J lost 4 bases, and 6 bases lay in between. There are 11 residues in the CDR3. This CDR3 reads CASRSLETQYF. In nucleotides, the CDR3 is TGTGCCAGCAGGTCTCTAGAGACCCAGTACTTC.

The rearrangement uses TRBV29-1 and TRBJ1-5; the D gene is possibly TRBD1 (5 bases). CDR3 length: 13 residues. Germline V gene lookup returns CDR1 SQVTM and CDR2 ANQGSEA. V shed 4 bases and J shed 5 bases, with 12 bases lying between them. The DNA for the CDR3 is TGCAGCGTTGCAGGGTGGGGGGATCAGCCCCAGCATTTT. Its protein is CSVAGWGDQPQHF.

This sequence joins TRBV5-8 and TRBJ2-1, with a possible D match to TRBD1 (6 bases). Looked up from germline, CDR1 is SGHTS and CDR2 is YDEGEE. This CDR3 is 15 amino acids long. The V end was cut by 2 bases, the J end by 0 bases, with 9 bases between. The CDR3 nucleotides read TGTGCCAGCAGCTTAGGGGGAATCTCCTACAATGAGCAGTTCTTC. It translates to CASSLGGISYNEQFF.

This clone was detected a few times. The chain combines TRBV7-2 with TRBJ1-4, with 9 nucleotides matching TRBD1. V lost 3 bases, J lost 5 bases, and 4 bases stayed unmatched. The CDR3 sequence is 15 residues long. The germline V gene encodes CDR1 SGHTA and CDR2 FQGNSA. This CDR3 reads CASSFTGQGNEKLFF. The CDR3 region has the DNA TGTGCCAGCAGCTTCACAGGACAGGGGAATGAAAAACTGTTTTTT.

This clone was observed a few times. The rearrangement links TRBV18 to TRBJ1-5, with 10 bases lining up with TRBD1. This CDR3 comprises 14 residues. The germline V gene has CDR1 KGHSH and CDR2 LQKENI. V lost 6 bases to trimming and J lost 7 bases; unmatched junction nucleotides: 6. This chain's CDR3 is CASSLGTGDQPQHF. The CDR3 region has the DNA TGTGCCAGCTCTCTCGGGACAGGGGACCAGCCCCAGCATTTT.

The V gene is TRBV28, the J gene TRBJ2-3; TRBD2 aligns across 12 bases. Germline V gene data show CDR1 as MDHEN and CDR2 as SYDVKM. The CDR3 sequence is 18 residues long. The V segment lost 5 bases and the J segment 6 bases; nucleotides outside the gene matches: 15. The CDR3 is CASSNFAELAGGSDTQYF. The CDR3 nucleotides are TGTGCCAGCAGTAATTTTGCGGAGCTAGCGGGGGGGAGCGATACGCAGTATTTT.

By sample fraction, this clone is medium-sized. CDR3 sequence reads: CASRGRGREGKDTQYF. CDR3 DNA: TGTGCCAGCAGAGGACGGGGGCGGGAGGGTAAAGATACGCAGTATTTT. The rearrangement links TRBV6-6 to TRBJ2-3, with TRBD2 identical over 9 bases. With 6 bases clipped from V and 5 bases from J, the junction kept 12 bases outside the gene matches. CDR1 is MNHNY and CDR2 is SVGAGI in the germline V gene (reference sequence). The CDR3 consists of 16 residues.

This clone appeared once. The chain carries TRBV5-6 and TRBJ1-1, with 10 bases fitting TRBD1. Unmatched junction bases numbered 6, after V lost 1 base and J lost 6 bases. Per germline, CDR1 SGHDT and CDR2 YYEEEE. This CDR3 has 15 amino acids. CDR3 residues: CASSLFGTGVPEAFF. CDR3 in DNA: TGTGCCAGCAGCTTGTTCGGGACAGGGGTCCCTGAAGCTTTCTTT.

The V call is TRBV9, the J call TRBJ2-2, with unresolved D. CDR1 SGDLS and CDR2 YYNGEE come from the germline V gene. This CDR3 has 17 residues. The V and J ends lost 0 bases and 7 bases respectively, with 19 bases between them. The CDR3 region is CASSVGSLSWASGELFF. The DNA of the CDR3 is TGTGCCAGCAGCGTAGGGAGTCTTTCTTGGGCAAGCGGGGAGCTGTTTTTT.

Here the CDR3 reads CASSGLAGAYNEQFF. The CDR3 coding sequence is TGTGCCAGCTCAGGACTAGCGGGAGCATACAATGAGCAGTTCTTC. The V call is TRBV18, the J call TRBJ2-1; TRBD2 agrees at 13 bases. The CDR3 has 15 amino acids. V gave up 5 bases and J gave up 4 bases; unmatched junction bases: 2. Germline loops: CDR1 KGHSH, CDR2 LQKENI.

The CDR3 nucleotides are TGTGCCATCAGTCCATCTGACAGGGCCAACATATATTTT. As protein: CAISPSDRANIYF. The J gene is TRBJ1-3, the V gene TRBV10-3, with 7 bases identical to TRBD1. This CDR3 region has 13 residues. The trim removed 5 bases at V and 12 bases at J, leaving 10 bases unmatched. In germline, CDR1 is ENHRY, CDR2 SYGVKD.

The V and J genes are TRBV28 and TRBJ1-3, with D perhaps matching TRBD1 (6 bases). This CDR3 region has 13 residues. Germline CDR1 reads MDHEN; CDR2 reads SYDVKM. V lost 6 bases and J lost 7, with 13 bases in between. The DNA for the CDR3 is TGTGCCAGCAGACGCAACAGGGAGAACACCATATATTTT. Protein: CASRRNRENTIYF. The full variable domain, rest sourced from reference TRBV28 and TRBJ1-3, is DVKVTQSSRYLVKRTGEKVFLECVQDMDHENMFWYRQDPGLGLRLIYFSYDVKMKEKGDIPEGYSVSREKKERFSLILESASTNQTSMYLCASRRNRENTIYFGEGSWLTVV.

This chain joins TRBV6-1 and TRBJ1-2; D is unresolved. CDR1 is MNHNS, CDR2 SASEGT, per germline. Trimming shortened V by 2 bases and J by 7 bases, and 5 bases separated the two germline ends. The CDR3 runs 11 residues. CDR3 in amino acids: CASSEYRGYTF. CDR3 in DNA: TGTGCCAGCAGTGAATATCGTGGCTACACCTTC.

The chain employs TRBV9 and TRBJ2-1; unclear D gene. CDR1 is SGDLS and CDR2 is YYNGEE in the germline V gene. CDR3 size: 13 residues. Trimming took 2 bases from V and 2 from J, leaving 5 bases between them. CDR3 amino acids: CASSVAAYNEQFF. The CDR3 bases are TGTGCCAGCAGCGTGGCGGCCTACAATGAGCAGTTCTTC.

The chain couples TRBV28 to TRBJ2-5; 9 bases are shared with TRBD1. This CDR3 contains 14 residues. With V trimmed by 8 bases and J by 3 bases, 7 bases remained unmatched. CDR1 and CDR2 (germline): MDHEN, SYDVKM. The CDR3 sequence is CASWTGAGEETQYF. In DNA, the CDR3 is TGTGCCAGCTGGACAGGGGCAGGGGAAGAGACCCAGTACTTC.